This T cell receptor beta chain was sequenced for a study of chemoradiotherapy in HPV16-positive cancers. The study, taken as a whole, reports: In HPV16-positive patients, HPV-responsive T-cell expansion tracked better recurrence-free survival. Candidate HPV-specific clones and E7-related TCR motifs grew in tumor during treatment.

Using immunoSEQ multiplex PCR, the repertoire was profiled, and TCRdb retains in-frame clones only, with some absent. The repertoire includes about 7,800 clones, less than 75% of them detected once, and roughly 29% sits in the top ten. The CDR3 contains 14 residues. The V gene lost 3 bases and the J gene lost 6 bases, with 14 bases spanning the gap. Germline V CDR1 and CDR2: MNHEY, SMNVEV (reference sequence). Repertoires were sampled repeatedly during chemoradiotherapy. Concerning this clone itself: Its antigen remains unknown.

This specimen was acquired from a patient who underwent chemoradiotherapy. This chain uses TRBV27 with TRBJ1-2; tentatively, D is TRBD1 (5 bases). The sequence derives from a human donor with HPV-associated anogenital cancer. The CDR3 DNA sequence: TGTGCCAGCAGTTTCACCGGGACCGAGAATGGCTACACCTTC. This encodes CASSFTGTENGYTF.